This T cell receptor (beta chain) was identified during a study of cytomegalovirus exposure and HLA in healthy donors. PCR primers comprised 60 Vbeta and 13 Jbeta primers. Data came from immunoSEQ multiplex PCR; TCRdb stores just in-frame clones and leaves some out. The sample contains around 200,000 clones, around 80% of which appear only once. About this clone itself: As yet, its antigen is unknown.

General study results and limits: A later look showed TCR association rates differing by HLA locus, highest for DRB1 and lowest for HLA-C. In an earlier analysis, productive rearrangement rates for most beta V segments clustered near 90% or 30%.

Nominally healthy donors were sampled, though unrecorded immune exposures were likely. This TCR derives from a woman aged 55-69 years in good health and CMV-seropositive. The sequencing sample was made of PBMCs.

CDR3 residues: CASSVQGTGANVLTF. CDR3 DNA: TGTGCCAGCAGCGTACAGGGTACCGGGGCCAACGTCCTGACTTTC. The chain uses TRBV9 and TRBJ2-6, with D tentatively TRBD1 (5 bases). V was clipped by 1 base and J by 4 bases, with 9 bases between them. The CDR3 is made up of 15 amino acids. Germline loops: CDR1 SGDLS, CDR2 YYNGEE.